These 12 T cell receptor beta chains originate from one sample sequenced in a study of cytomegalovirus exposure and HLA in healthy donors. The PCR ran on 60 Vbeta and 13 Jbeta primers. TCRdb's copy holds only in-frame clones and misses some; the assay was immunoSEQ multiplex PCR. The table has 180,000 or so clones, 75% seen once. The sequenced material came from PBMCs. The source of these receptors is a woman aged 40 to 50 in good health and CMV-seropositive.

V is TRBV6-5 and J is TRBJ2-1, with 8 positions matching TRBD2. CDR1 MNHEY and CDR2 SVGAGI come from the germline V gene. V lost 0 bases, J lost 15 bases, and 16 bases stayed unmatched. There are 16 residues in the CDR3. The CDR3 is CASSYSSGAVGGGWFF. In nucleotides, the CDR3 is TGTGCCAGCAGTTACTCTTCAGGGGCCGTCGGGGGGGGTTGGTTCTTC.

The CDR3 DNA follows: TGTGCCAGCAGTCAAGGGACTCCCTACAATGAGCAGTTCTTC. Its translation: CASSQGTPYNEQFF. The V call is TRBV6-5, the J call TRBJ2-1; maybe TRBD2 (6 bases). The CDR3 totals 14 residues. V lost 5 bases, J lost 2 bases, and 10 bases lay in between. Germline-derived CDR1 and CDR2 are MNHEY and SVGAGI.

This clone has more than one count but fewer than ten. The chain recombines TRBV29-1 with TRBJ1-1; D is perhaps TRBD1 (6 bases). CDR1 SQVTM and CDR2 ANQGSEA come from the germline V gene. The CDR3 totals 16 residues. V was pared by 1 base and J by 1 base, with 16 bases between. The CDR3: CSVEAQGQASNTEAFF. The CDR3 DNA sequence: TGCAGCGTTGAAGCGCAGGGACAAGCATCGAACACTGAAGCTTTCTTT.

The chain recombines TRBV18 with TRBJ2-7, with 7 bases fitting TRBD1. Trimming removed 2 bases from V and 4 bases from J; junction bases left unmatched: 11. Germline V gives CDR1 KGHSH, CDR2 LQKENI. This CDR3 is built from 16 residues. This CDR3 is CASSPTRDRVGYEQYF. The CDR3 DNA is TGTGCCAGCTCACCAACCCGAGACAGGGTTGGGTACGAGCAGTACTTC.

The V call is TRBV7-3, the J call TRBJ2-1; D gene unclear. V was trimmed by 0 bases and J by 0 bases, leaving 9 bases between them. Germline CDR1 is SGHTA and CDR2 is FQGTGA. The CDR3 loop spans 16 amino acids. The CDR3: CASSLTASSSYNEQFF. The CDR3 DNA is TGTGCCAGCAGCTTAACCGCCTCGAGCTCCTACAATGAGCAGTTCTTC.

The chain couples TRBV9 to TRBJ2-1; 8 nucleotides line up with TRBD2. CDR1 and CDR2 (germline): SGDLS, YYNGEE. The CDR3 runs 16 residues. Trimming at V came to 0 bases and at J to 7 bases, leaving 9 bases not matched to a gene. CDR3 DNA sequence: TGTGCCAGCAGCGTAGATCTAGCGGGTCACCTGAATGAGCAGTTCTTC. Amino acids: CASSVDLAGHLNEQFF.

This clone was detected ten times or more. This chain connects TRBV28 to TRBJ2-7; 7 bases align to TRBD2. CDR1 and CDR2 (germline): MDHEN, SYDVKM. The CDR3 has 14 amino acids. V shed 3 bases, J shed 0 bases, and the junction held 2 bases outside the gene matches. The CDR3 coding sequence is TGTGCCAGCAGTTTGGGCGGGAGCTCCTACGAGCAGTACTTC. Translation: CASSLGGSSYEQYF. Drawing the rest from reference TRBV28 and TRBJ2-7, the complete variable domain is DVKVTQSSRYLVKRTGEKVFLECVQDMDHENMFWYRQDPGLGLRLIYFSYDVKMKEKGDIPEGYSVSREKKERFSLILESASTNQTSMYLCASSLGGSSYEQYFGPGTRLTVT.

The J gene is TRBJ2-7, the V gene TRBV5-1; 11 bases align to TRBD2. The CDR3 runs 15 residues. V shed 3 bases, J shed 3 bases, and the junction held 5 bases outside the gene matches. Germline V gene data show CDR1 as SGHRS and CDR2 as YFSETQ. CDR3 residues: CASSSPGLADYEQYF. The CDR3 nucleotides are TGCGCCAGCAGCTCCCCGGGACTAGCGGACTACGAGCAGTACTTC.

The chain uses TRBV2 and TRBJ2-6; weak D call: TRBD2 (6 bases). Germline V gene data show CDR1 as SNHLY and CDR2 as FYNNEI. The CDR3 contains 13 residues. The V and J ends lost 11 bases and 1 base respectively, with 9 bases between them. The CDR3 region is CAGGSSGANVLTF. The CDR3, as DNA: TGTGCCGGGGGGAGTTCTGGGGCCAACGTCCTGACTTTC.

The chain recombines TRBV15 with TRBJ1-6, with TRBD1 matching over 9 bases. The CDR3 loop spans 15 amino acids. Per the germline V gene, CDR1 is LNHNV and CDR2 is YYDKDF (reference sequence). After removal of 2 bases from V and 8 bases from J, the junction contained 4 bases not matched to a gene. CDR3 sequence (DNA): TGTGCCACCAGCAGATCGACAGGGGGGGATTCACCCCTCCACTTT. This codes for CATSRSTGGDSPLHF.

This chain uses TRBV19 with TRBJ2-7, with D tentatively TRBD2 (6 bases). Between the trimmed V and J ends, which lost 7 bases and 2 bases, there was a span of 15 bases. This CDR3 comprises 14 residues. CDR1 is LNHDA, CDR2 SQIVND, per germline (reference sequence). The CDR3 sequence is CASKLTGETYEQYF. Here the CDR3 DNA reads TGTGCCAGTAAGTTGACGGGAGAGACCTACGAGCAGTACTTC.

DNA of the CDR3: TGTGCCAGCACCAAATGGGGGGAAACCGGGGAGCTGTTTTTT. This encodes CASTKWGETGELFF. This chain connects TRBV28 to TRBJ2-2; the D gene is possibly TRBD2 (6 bases). V lost 7 bases and J lost 5, with 14 bases in between. This CDR3 has 14 residues. Germline lookup yields CDR1 MDHEN and CDR2 SYDVKM.